The 30 T cell receptor beta chains given below trace back to one sample, sequenced in a study of cytomegalovirus exposure and HLA in healthy donors. The PCR had 60 Vbeta and 13 Jbeta primers. Assay used: immunoSEQ multiplex PCR; TCRdb lists only in-frame clones, some missing. This sample has about 76,000 clones, with around 78% found just once. Sequenced: PBMCs. These receptors came from a male donor in good health and CMV-seropositive.

The V gene is TRBV4-1, the J gene TRBJ1-1; D remains ambiguous. The CDR3 spans 14 residues. V gave up 4 bases and J gave up 4 bases, with 13 bases separating them. Germline V gene data show CDR1 as MGHRA and CDR2 as YSYEKL. The CDR3 bases are TGCGCCAGCAGCCGCCCGGGGAGTCGCACTGAAGCTTTCTTT. It codes for CASSRPGSRTEAFF.

The rearrangement uses TRBV6-5 and TRBJ2-1; 7 nucleotides agree with TRBD1. The CDR3 is made up of 14 amino acids. Germline CDR1 and CDR2: MNHEY and SVGAGI. J lost 10 bases, V lost 4 bases, and 10 bases had no gene match. CDR3 protein: CASSWDRLVGEQFF. The CDR3 DNA sequence: TGTGCCAGCAGTTGGGACAGACTTGTAGGCGAGCAGTTCTTC.

The rearrangement uses TRBV5-1 and TRBJ2-2; a weak D match, TRBD1 (6 bases). This CDR3 region has 17 residues. V lost 1 base and J lost 2, with 15 bases in between. CDR1 and CDR2 (germline): SGHRS, YFSETQ. The CDR3, as DNA: TGCGCCAGCAGCTTGACAGGGAGCTCCTTCAACACCGGGGAGCTGTTTTTT. This sequence encodes CASSLTGSSFNTGELFF.

This clone was detected only once. The chain links TRBV27 to TRBJ2-1; TRBD2 aligns across 9 bases. The CDR3 extends over 18 amino acids. Trimming took 5 bases from V and 4 from J; bases not matched to a gene: 15. Looked up from germline, CDR1 is MNHEY and CDR2 is SMNVEV (reference sequence). The CDR3 reads CASSPTFGLANIYNEQFF. The CDR3 nucleotides are TGTGCCAGCAGTCCAACATTCGGACTAGCGAATATATACAATGAGCAGTTCTTC.

This clone turned up a few times. CDR3: CASSLRLAGVPEQFF. The CDR3 region has the DNA TGTGCCAGCAGCTTAAGACTAGCGGGAGTTCCTGAGCAGTTCTTC. V and J are TRBV7-3 and TRBJ2-1, with 12 positions matching TRBD2. The germline V gene encodes CDR1 SGHTA and CDR2 FQGTGA. This CDR3 is 15 amino acids long. Germline trimming cut 1 base from V and 9 bases from J; bases unmatched to any gene: 4.

The sample holds one count of this clone. The CDR3 sequence is CATKTGENEKLFF. The CDR3 nucleotides read TGTGCCACCAAGACAGGAGAAAATGAAAAACTGTTTTTT. The chain links TRBV2 to TRBJ1-4, with D tentatively TRBD1 (6 bases). V lost 10 bases to trimming and J lost 5 bases, with 14 bases between them. The germline V gene has CDR1 SNHLY and CDR2 FYNNEI. This CDR3 is built from 13 residues.

The genes are TRBV4-1 and TRBJ1-2; 8 bases fit TRBD1. Germline V gene sequence: CDR1 MGHRA, CDR2 YSYEKL. V shed 1 base, J shed 7 bases, and the junction held 14 bases outside the gene matches. The CDR3 contains 17 residues. CDR3 bases: TGCGCCAGCAGCCAAGCTCTGGACAGGGAAGGAGTGCGTGGCTACACCTTC. Translating gives CASSQALDREGVRGYTF.

Remarks on this clone: Distinct nucleotide sequences in the sample also encode this CDR3. The J gene is TRBJ2-5, the V gene TRBV9; no reliable D call. Trimming removed 0 bases at V and 2 bases at J, with 5 bases between. CDR1 SGDLS and CDR2 YYNGEE come from the germline V gene. This CDR3 has 13 amino acids. CDR3 nucleotide sequence: TGTGCCAGCAGCGTAGCAGTACAAGAGACCCAGTACTTC. Its translation: CASSVAVQETQYF. Full variable domain (rest looked up from reference TRBV9 and TRBJ2-5): DSGVTQTPKHLITATGQRVTLRCSPRSGDLSVYWYQQSLDQGLQFLIQYYNGEERAKGNILERFSAQQFPDLHSELNLSSLELGDSALYFCASSVAVQETQYFGPGTRLLVL.

CDR3 region: CASSLTGGAGTDTQYF. DNA for the CDR3: TGCGCCAGCAGCTTGACAGGGGGCGCCGGCACAGATACGCAGTATTTT. The chain links TRBV5-1 to TRBJ2-3; 9 positions match TRBD1. V shed 1 base, J shed 1 base, and the junction held 4 bases outside the gene matches. Germline values: CDR1 SGHRS, CDR2 YFSETQ. This CDR3 has 16 residues.

The chain combines TRBV6-5 with TRBJ2-2; D possibly corresponds to TRBD2 (5 bases). CDR3 length: 13 residues. V lost 4 bases to trimming and J lost 5 bases, with 8 bases between them. Germline assignment: CDR1 MNHEY and CDR2 SVGAGI. CDR3 in amino acids: CASSSTGTGELFF. CDR3 coding DNA: TGTGCCAGCAGTTCCACGGGGACCGGGGAGCTGTTTTTT.

The rearrangement uses TRBV5-6 and TRBJ2-5; tentatively, D is TRBD1 (6 bases). Germline CDR1 SGHDT, CDR2 YYEEEE. This CDR3 is 14 amino acids long. Trimming stripped 0 bases from V and 0 bases from J, with 6 bases between. This CDR3 is CASSLGDNQETQYF. The CDR3 DNA sequence: TGTGCCAGCAGCTTGGGGGACAACCAAGAGACCCAGTACTTC. The complete variable domain, with remaining parts taken from reference TRBV5-6 and TRBJ2-5, reads DAGVTQSPTHLIKTRGQQVTLRCSPKSGHDTVSWYQQALGQGPQFIFQYYEEEERQRGNFPDRFSGHQFPNYSSELNVNALLLGDSALYLCASSLGDNQETQYFGPGTRLLVL.

This clone was seen only a few times. This chain joins TRBV6-1 and TRBJ1-2; no definite D call. Germline CDR1 MNHNS, CDR2 SASEGT. With 6 bases removed from V and 7 bases from J, the gap between germline ends came to 15 bases. The CDR3 has 13 residues. CDR3 loop: CASRQYRFLGYTF. CDR3 nucleotide sequence: TGTGCCAGCAGGCAGTACCGATTCCTTGGCTACACCTTC.

The rearrangement uses TRBV5-6 and TRBJ2-4, with D possibly TRBD2 on 5 matching bases. The CDR3 extends over 14 amino acids. V was trimmed by 4 bases and J by 2 bases, leaving 10 bases between them. Germline CDR1 reads SGHDT; CDR2 reads YYEEEE. The chain's CDR3 is CASSVTRTKNIQYF. CDR3 bases: TGTGCCAGCAGCGTAACTAGGACCAAAAACATTCAGTACTTC.

This chain connects TRBV19 to TRBJ2-3; 10 bases agree with TRBD2. CDR1 and CDR2 from the germline V gene are LNHDA and SQIVND (reference sequence). The CDR3 spans 13 residues. Unmatched junction bases numbered 2, after V lost 8 bases and J lost 3 bases. This chain's CDR3 is CASGTSATDTQYF. CDR3 DNA sequence: TGTGCCAGTGGGACTAGCGCTACAGATACGCAGTATTTT.

The genes are TRBV5-1 and TRBJ2-7, with D perhaps matching TRBD1 (5 bases). Between the trimmed V and J ends, which lost 4 bases and 5 bases, there was a span of 22 bases. The CDR3 contains 16 residues. Germline lookup yields CDR1 SGHRS and CDR2 YFSETQ. The CDR3 loop reads CASSDNQGRSGDEQYF. Written as DNA, the CDR3 is TGCGCCAGCAGCGACAACCAGGGAAGGAGTGGCGACGAGCAGTACTTC.

The J gene is TRBJ2-7, the V gene TRBV7-2, with 10 nucleotides matching TRBD2. CDR1 SGHTA and CDR2 FQGNSA come from the germline V gene. The CDR3 runs to 16 residues. V shed 0 bases, J shed 4 bases, and the junction held 6 bases outside the gene matches. Here the CDR3 reads CASSLATGTSVYEQYF. Here the CDR3 DNA reads TGTGCCAGCAGCTTAGCCACCGGGACTAGCGTATACGAGCAGTACTTC.

This clone was seen a single time. The V and J genes are TRBV4-1 and TRBJ2-5; TRBD2 matches 10 bases. The junction had 9 bases not matched to a gene; V was cut back by 6 bases and J by 5 bases. The length of the CDR3 is 15 residues. In germline, CDR1 is MGHRA, CDR2 YSYEKL. DNA for the CDR3: TGCGCCAGCAGTTTACTAGCGGGGCCAACGGAGACCCAGTACTTC. Translated: CASSLLAGPTETQYF.

This clone came up once. The chain recombines TRBV5-1 with TRBJ2-7; TRBD1 aligns across 8 bases. The germline gives CDR1 SGHRS, CDR2 YFSETQ. The CDR3 covers 13 residues. V trimming: 4 bases; J trimming: 6 bases; junction bases outside the gene matches: 6. This CDR3 is CASSPGTGPEQYF. The CDR3 region has the DNA TGCGCCAGCAGCCCCGGGACAGGCCCCGAGCAGTACTTC.

Written as DNA, the CDR3 is TGTGCCAGCAGCCCCTCGACGCTAGGGGTGACGCAGTATTTT. It encodes CASSPSTLGVTQYF. This chain links TRBV5-4 with TRBJ2-3; possible D gene TRBD1, 5 bases. The germline CDR1 and CDR2 sequences are SGHNT and YYREEE (reference sequence). Trimming removed 4 bases from V and 9 bases from J, with 18 bases in between. The CDR3 is made up of 14 amino acids.

This chain links TRBV2 with TRBJ1-5; no clear D. V was shortened by 5 bases and J by 4 bases, with 18 bases between the two germline ends. This CDR3 has 16 amino acids. The germline gives CDR1 SNHLY, CDR2 FYNNEI. In nucleotides, the CDR3 is TGTGCCAGCAGTTCCCCTCTGGGAGGATGGAATCAGCCCCAGCATTTT. Amino acids: CASSSPLGGWNQPQHF.

This sequence joins TRBV28 and TRBJ2-7, with D possibly TRBD2 on 5 matching bases. There are 15 residues in the CDR3. V was shortened by 5 bases and J by 9 bases, with 23 bases between the two germline ends. The germline V gene encodes CDR1 MDHEN and CDR2 SYDVKM. The CDR3 DNA sequence: TGTGCCAGCAGTCCCCGAGGGTCACAGAGTCTTTGGCAGTACTTC. This gives the protein CASSPRGSQSLWQYF.

The V and J genes are TRBV30 and TRBJ2-7; D not certain. Germline V gives CDR1 GTSNPN, CDR2 SVGIG (reference sequence). The CDR3 covers 11 residues. The germline V and J ends were trimmed by 2 bases and 5 bases, with 7 bases remaining between them. The CDR3 region is CAWSSVDEQYF. The CDR3 DNA sequence: TGTGCCTGGAGTTCAGTTGACGAGCAGTACTTC.

This chain joins TRBV30 and TRBJ1-6; 7 positions agree with TRBD1. With 4 bases clipped from V and 7 bases from J, the junction kept 13 bases outside the gene matches. This CDR3 region has 16 residues. In germline, CDR1 is GTSNPN, CDR2 SVGIG (reference sequence). DNA for the CDR3: TGTGCCTGGACCCTAAGGGGGCAGGGGGTGAATTCACCCCTCCACTTT. It specifies CAWTLRGQGVNSPLHF.

The chain couples TRBV4-1 to TRBJ1-2; D is perhaps TRBD1 (5 bases). Trimming took off 4 bases at V and 8 bases at J, with 14 bases between the two ends. This CDR3 has 13 residues. Germline V lookup: CDR1 MGHRA, CDR2 YSYEKL. CDR3 sequence reads: CASSPGVALGYTF. DNA for the CDR3: TGCGCCAGCAGCCCGGGGGTGGCTTTGGGCTACACCTTC.

This clone was recorded only once. The chain employs TRBV5-4 and TRBJ1-2, with TRBD1 identical over 12 bases. The CDR3 consists of 16 residues. Germline CDR1 is SGHNT and CDR2 is YYREEE (reference sequence). V lost 2 bases to trimming and J lost 4 bases; unmatched junction nucleotides: 6. CDR3 DNA: TGTGCCAGCAGCTTAGGGACAGGGGGCAATGGCTATGGCTACACCTTC. It yields the protein CASSLGTGGNGYGYTF.

The chain uses TRBV6-5 and TRBJ2-7; TRBD1 matches 9 bases. V shed 2 bases, J shed 2 bases, and the junction held 4 bases outside the gene matches. The CDR3 has 15 amino acids. Germline V gene lookup returns CDR1 MNHEY and CDR2 SVGAGI. CDR3 loop: CASSYKRQGAYEQYF. CDR3 bases: TGTGCCAGCAGTTACAAAAGACAGGGGGCCTACGAGCAGTACTTC.

The rearrangement uses TRBV7-3 and TRBJ1-1; possibly TRBD1 for D (5 bases). CDR3 length: 13 amino acids. Germline V gene sequence: CDR1 SGHTA, CDR2 FQGTGA. Trimming took off 5 bases at V and 5 bases at J, with 12 bases between the two ends. The CDR3 region has the DNA TGTGCCAGCAGCCCAACCCGGGGGACTGAAGCTTTCTTT. Translation: CASSPTRGTEAFF.

The rearrangement links TRBV7-3 to TRBJ1-2; D ambiguous. Trimming stripped 3 bases from V and 5 bases from J, with 10 bases between. Germline V lookup: CDR1 SGHTA, CDR2 FQGTGA. This CDR3 region has 13 residues. CDR3: CASSLGSGYGYTF. In DNA form, the CDR3 reads TGTGCCAGCAGCTTGGGCAGTGGTTATGGCTACACCTTC. The entire variable domain, with the rest obtained from reference TRBV7-3 and TRBJ1-2, is as follows: GAGVSQTPSNKVTEKGKYVELRCDPISGHTALYWYRQSLGQGPEFLIYFQGTGAADDSGLPNDRFFAVRPEGSVSTLKIQRTERGDSAVYLCASSLGSGYGYTFGSGTRLTVV.

This sequence joins TRBV5-4 and TRBJ2-7; 8 nucleotides agree with TRBD1. V lost 4 bases, J lost 3 bases, and 6 bases stayed unmatched. This CDR3 has 14 amino acids. Germline assignment: CDR1 SGHNT and CDR2 YYREEE (reference sequence). CDR3: CASSDTGGSYEQYF. In DNA, the CDR3 is TGTGCCAGCAGCGACACAGGGGGTAGCTACGAGCAGTACTTC.

The rearrangement joins TRBV11-2 to TRBJ2-2; D ambiguous. V was cut by 5 bases and J by 6 bases, with 16 bases left in between. Germline V gene data show CDR1 as SGHAT and CDR2 as FQNNGV. The length of the CDR3 is 15 residues. The CDR3 coding sequence is TGTGCCAGCAGCCCCACCTTTGGAGTCCCCGGGGAGCTGTTTTTT. It translates to CASSPTFGVPGELFF.